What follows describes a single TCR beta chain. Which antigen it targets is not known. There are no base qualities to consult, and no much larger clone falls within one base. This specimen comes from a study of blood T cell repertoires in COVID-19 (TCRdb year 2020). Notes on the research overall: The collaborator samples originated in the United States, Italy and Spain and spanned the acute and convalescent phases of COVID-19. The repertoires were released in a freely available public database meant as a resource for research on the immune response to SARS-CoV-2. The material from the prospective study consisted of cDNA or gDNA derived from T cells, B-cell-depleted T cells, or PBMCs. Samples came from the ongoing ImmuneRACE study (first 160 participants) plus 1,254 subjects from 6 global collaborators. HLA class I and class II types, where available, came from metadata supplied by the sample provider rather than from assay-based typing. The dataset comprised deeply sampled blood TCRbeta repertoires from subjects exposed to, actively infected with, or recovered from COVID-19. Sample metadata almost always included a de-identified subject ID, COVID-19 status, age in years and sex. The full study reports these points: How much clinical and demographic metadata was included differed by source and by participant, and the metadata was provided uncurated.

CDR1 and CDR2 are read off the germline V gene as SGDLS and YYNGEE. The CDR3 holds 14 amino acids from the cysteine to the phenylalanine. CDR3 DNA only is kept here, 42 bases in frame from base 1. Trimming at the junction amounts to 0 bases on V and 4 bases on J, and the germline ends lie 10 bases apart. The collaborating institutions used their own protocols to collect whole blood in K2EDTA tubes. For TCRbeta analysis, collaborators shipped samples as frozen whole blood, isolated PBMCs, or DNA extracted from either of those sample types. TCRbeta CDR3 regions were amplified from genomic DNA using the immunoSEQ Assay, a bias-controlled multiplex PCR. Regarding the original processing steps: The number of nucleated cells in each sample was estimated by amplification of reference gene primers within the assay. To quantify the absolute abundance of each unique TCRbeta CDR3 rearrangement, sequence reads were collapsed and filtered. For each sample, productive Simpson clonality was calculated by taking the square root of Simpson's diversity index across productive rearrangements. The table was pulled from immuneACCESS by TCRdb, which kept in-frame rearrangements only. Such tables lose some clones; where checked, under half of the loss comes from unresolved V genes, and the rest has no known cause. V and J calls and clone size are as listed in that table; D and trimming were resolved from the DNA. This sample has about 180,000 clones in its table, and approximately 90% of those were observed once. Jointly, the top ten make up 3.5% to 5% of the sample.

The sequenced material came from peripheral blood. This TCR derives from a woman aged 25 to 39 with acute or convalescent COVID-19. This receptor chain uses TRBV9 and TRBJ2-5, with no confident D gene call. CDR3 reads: CASSVAGVSETQYF. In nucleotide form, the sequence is TGTGCCAGCAGCGTAGCTGGAGTGTCAGAGACCCAGTACTTC.